Sequencing of this TCR beta chain was carried out in a study of cytomegalovirus exposure and HLA in healthy donors. Findings and caveats of the study: Both high specificity and high sensitivity reportedly marked the classifier's diagnosis of cytomegalovirus status.

Generated by immunoSEQ multiplex PCR, the TCRdb table keeps only in-frame clones and is missing some. This table has 55,000 to 80,000 clones, roughly 94% appearing once. Concerning this clone: Its target is not known.

The CDR3 contains 19 residues. Germline trimming cut 7 bases from V and 2 bases from J; bases unmatched to any gene: 16. The germline V gene has CDR1 SQVTM and CDR2 ANQGSEA. The genes are TRBV29-1 and TRBJ2-1; the match to TRBD2 covers 14 bases. The receptor was isolated from a woman aged 18-29 years in good health and CMV-seropositive. Input material: PBMCs. This chain's CDR3 is CSGASTSGRALGPYNEQFF. The CDR3 region has the DNA TGCAGCGGGGCGTCGACTAGCGGGAGGGCCCTGGGCCCCTACAATGAGCAGTTCTTC.